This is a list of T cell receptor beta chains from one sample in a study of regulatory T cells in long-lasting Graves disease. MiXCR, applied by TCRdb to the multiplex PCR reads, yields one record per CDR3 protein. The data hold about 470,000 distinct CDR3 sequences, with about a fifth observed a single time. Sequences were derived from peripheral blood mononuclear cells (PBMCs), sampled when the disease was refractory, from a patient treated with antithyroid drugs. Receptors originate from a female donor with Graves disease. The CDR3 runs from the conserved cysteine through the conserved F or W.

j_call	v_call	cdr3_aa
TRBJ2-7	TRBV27	CASSLGAFRGEQYF
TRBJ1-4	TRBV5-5	CASSLANPDEKLFF
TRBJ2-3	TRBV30	CAWSVYADTQYF
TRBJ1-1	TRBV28	CASTRFSPAFF
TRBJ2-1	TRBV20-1	CSANPRQFF
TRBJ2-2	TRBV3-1	CASSQEKLSVGRGRSRELFF
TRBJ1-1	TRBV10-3	CAISETGVNTEAFF
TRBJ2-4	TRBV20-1	CSARDQRAGGPLPAKNIQYF
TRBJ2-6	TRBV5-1	CASSLDSTRANVLTF
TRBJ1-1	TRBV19	CASSMRGGLNTEAFF
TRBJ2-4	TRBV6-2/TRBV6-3	CASSYSIKRGMNIQYF